This is a list of T cell receptor beta chains from one sample in a study of T cells in localized non-small cell lung cancer. The data were produced by immunoSEQ multiplex PCR, yet TCRdb's version contains in-frame clones alone and is incomplete. In the table there are about 1,400 clones, over 35% of which are singletons. The source was normal lung tissue next to the tumor, collected before any cancer treatment. All receptors derive from a woman aged 40-69 years with stage I squamous cell lung carcinoma. CDR3s include the opening cysteine and the closing phenylalanine or tryptophan. D genes are given only for firm matches.

v_call d_call cdr3_aa
TRBV18 TRBD1 CASSPRSTGVSSDGYTF
TRBV9 . CASSGVSGESMNTEAFF
TRBV19 . CASSIRGAPGELFF
TRBV11-3 . CASSPGSGIIHGYTF
TRBV18 TRBD1 CASSPTGQGDGYTF
TRBV6-8 . CASSARVQGTDTQYF
TRBV9 TRBD1 CASTRTTGATEAFF
TRBV30 TRBD2 CAWSVSSGGPSSTDTQYF
TRBV1 . CASSQDSGFYNSPLHF
TRBV11-3 . CASSPGRTVENSPLHF
TRBV29-1 . CSVDRTAQRPQHF
TRBV11-3 . CASSQTLGQGISTGYF
TRBV28 . CASSLGGFGNQPQHF
TRBV19 . CASMNSVNTEAFF
TRBV19 . CASSGGVNQPQHF
TRBV11-3 . CASSLDLTGSTEAFF
TRBV6-8 . CASVHPGQMNTEAFF
TRBV10-3 . CAIWTGAYNEQFF
TRBV11-3 . CASSSGLDSYNEQFF
TRBV11-3 TRBD1 CASSPQSGTGWLGYTF
TRBV6-1 . CASSEVNGYGYTF
TRBV30 . CAWSAEREAFF
TRBV30 . CAWRRGGGYNEQFF
TRBV2 TRBD2 CASSPGLAGAGDTQYF
TRBV11-3 . CASSLVPESVEQYF
TRBV6-8 . CASSYSATARNTEAFF
TRBV6-8 . CASSEGRGGVSNQPQHF
TRBV11-3 TRBD1 CASSKGQALNTEAFF
TRBV25-1 . CASSAAGGAGELFF
TRBV19 . CASQAAAGELFF
TRBV29-1 TRBD1 CSVVNRDRGLIEAFF
TRBV11-3 . CASQLNRAGSEQYF
TRBV6-8 TRBD2 CARRGGKTYEQYF
TRBV6-8 . CASNYDDSPLHF
TRBV6-8 . CASRDLRTFGLTEAFF
TRBV10-2 . CASNLDTSNQPQHF
TRBV11-3 TRBD1 CASSSEGTGIYEQYF
TRBV11-3 . CASSLDVGEFFTGNTIYF
TRBV11-3 TRBD2 CASSRSGGTTDTQYF
TRBV15 . CATSPPLEGPHGYTF
TRBV29-1 . CSVHRSINTEAFF
TRBV18 . CASSYPPMKLFF
TRBV6-7 . CASRGSSSGNTIYF